The 15 T cell receptor beta chains reported below all come from one sample, sequenced in a study of T cell responses to AZD1222 COVID-19 vaccine. Generated by immunoSEQ multiplex PCR, the TCRdb table keeps only in-frame clones and is missing some. The data show about 130,000 clones, 93% seen once. The source material was peripheral blood, sampled on day 0 of AZD1222 vaccination. The receptors were gathered from an adult in good health.

V is TRBV19 and J is TRBJ1-4; 7 nucleotides line up with TRBD1. CDR3 length: 14 amino acids. Germline V gives CDR1 LNHDA, CDR2 SQIVND (reference sequence). Unmatched junction bases numbered 12, after V lost 10 bases and J lost 7 bases. CDR3 loop: CATGMTGRGEKLFF. In DNA form, the CDR3 reads TGTGCCACCGGGATGACAGGGCGCGGTGAAAAACTGTTTTTT.

The chain recombines TRBV18 with TRBJ1-1, with 8 bases aligning to TRBD1. The CDR3 is made up of 16 amino acids. After removal of 4 bases from V and 1 base from J, the junction contained 8 bases not matched to a gene. Looked up from germline, CDR1 is KGHSH and CDR2 is LQKENI. DNA of the CDR3: TGTGCCAGCTCACGCTCAGGGGGCGACGGGAACACTGAAGCTTTCTTT. Translating it yields CASSRSGGDGNTEAFF.

The CDR3 protein is CASSLTGDVETQYF. CDR3 DNA sequence: TGTGCCAGCTCACTAACAGGGGATGTAGAGACCCAGTACTTC. The rearrangement uses TRBV18 and TRBJ2-5, with 7 bases lining up with TRBD1. The CDR3 is made up of 14 amino acids. Per the germline V gene, CDR1 is KGHSH and CDR2 is LQKENI. Losses at the gene ends were 4 bases for V and 4 bases for J; bases not matched to a gene: 6.

V is TRBV27 and J is TRBJ2-5; tentatively, D is TRBD1 or TRBD2 (5 bases each). This CDR3 is built from 13 residues. Trimming pared 6 bases from V and 4 bases from J, leaving 12 bases between. Per the germline V gene, CDR1 is MNHEY and CDR2 is SMNVEV (reference sequence). In DNA, the CDR3 is TGTGCCAGCAGGAGAACAGGAGGAGAGACCCAGTACTTC. It yields the protein CASRRTGGETQYF.

This clone was observed a single time. This chain joins TRBV3-1 (or the pseudogene TRBV3-2) and TRBJ1-2; a possible D gene is TRBD1 (5 bases). CDR1 and CDR2 from the germline V gene are LGHDT and YNNKEL (reference sequence). The CDR3 extends over 12 amino acids. Trimming pared 3 bases from V and 7 bases from J, leaving 9 bases between. CDR3 DNA: TGTGCCAGCAGCCACAGGGACGGTGGCTACACCTTC. It codes for CASSHRDGGYTF.

The chain recombines TRBV15 with TRBJ2-2; D call uncertain. Germline-derived CDR1 and CDR2 are LNHNV and YYDKDF (reference sequence). The germline V and J ends were trimmed by 1 base and 1 base, with 10 bases remaining between them. The length of the CDR3 is 16 residues. CDR3 sequence: CATSRGGARNTGELFF. The CDR3 DNA sequence: TGTGCCACCAGCAGAGGTGGTGCGAGGAACACCGGGGAGCTGTTTTTT.

The chain uses TRBV12-3 or TRBV12-4 and TRBJ2-7; D is undetermined. V was pared by 3 bases and J by 4 bases, with 7 bases between. This CDR3 has 12 residues. CDR3 region: CASSFDFYEQYF. The CDR3 nucleotides read TGTGCCAGCAGTTTTGACTTTTACGAGCAGTACTTC.

This chain connects TRBV6-1 to TRBJ1-5, with 12 bases lining up with TRBD1. Germline CDR1 is MNHNS and CDR2 is SASEGT. V shed 3 bases and J 6 bases; nucleotides not matched to a gene: 3. The CDR3 is 15 residues long. CDR3 DNA sequence: TGTGCCAGCAGTGACCCGGGACAGGGGGCTCAGCCCCAGCATTTT. It encodes CASSDPGQGAQPQHF.

This chain connects TRBV7-2 to TRBJ1-5; D is undetermined. The CDR3 sequence is 14 residues long. V lost 0 bases, J lost 4 bases, and 7 bases lay in between. Germline loops: CDR1 SGHTA, CDR2 FQGNSA. CDR3 residues: CASSLATVNQPQHF. Here the CDR3 DNA reads TGTGCCAGCAGCTTAGCTACAGTTAATCAGCCCCAGCATTTT.

J is TRBJ1-2 and V is TRBV7-2; possibly TRBD1 for D (6 bases). The CDR3 consists of 13 residues. CDR1 is SGHTA, CDR2 FQGNSA, per germline. The V gene lost 1 base and the J gene lost 8 bases, with 11 bases spanning the gap. The DNA for the CDR3 is TGTGCCAGCAGCTTAGTGTCCGGGGGCGGCTACACCTTC. Translated: CASSLVSGGGYTF. The whole variable domain, remainder taken from reference TRBV7-2 and TRBJ1-2, is GAGVSQSPSNKVTEKGKDVELRCDPISGHTALYWYRQSLGQGLEFLIYFQGNSAPDKSGLPSDRFSAERTGGSVSTLTIQRTQQEDSAVYLCASSLVSGGGYTFGSGTRLTVV.

CDR3 amino acids: CASSLESRGISAQYF. The CDR3 DNA reads TGTGCCAGCAGCTTGGAATCCAGGGGGATTTCAGCGCAGTACTTC. The J gene is TRBJ2-7, the V gene TRBV7-6, with 7 positions matching TRBD1. Germline-derived CDR1 and CDR2 are SGHVS and FNYEAQ. This CDR3 spans 15 amino acids. The J segment lost 9 bases and the V segment lost 3 bases, leaving 14 bases of the junction unmatched. The variable domain in full, completed from reference TRBV7-6 and TRBJ2-7, reads GAGVSQSPRYKVTKRGQDVALRCDPISGHVSLYWYRQALGQGPEFLTYFNYEAQQDKSGLPNDRFSAERPEGSISTLTIQRTEQRDSAMYRCASSLESRGISAQYFGPGTRLTVT.

The CDR3 sequence is CASSDLGDRGAADTEAFF. The CDR3 DNA follows: TGTGCCAGCAGTGACTTAGGGGACAGGGGCGCAGCTGACACTGAAGCTTTCTTT. The V gene is TRBV6-4, the J gene TRBJ1-1; 10 nucleotides align to TRBD1. CDR1 and CDR2 (germline): MRHNA, SNTAGT. The CDR3 totals 18 residues. Trimming took 1 base from V and 3 from J; bases not matched to a gene: 11.

This sequence joins TRBV18 and TRBJ2-1; D possibly corresponds to TRBD2 (7 bases). Trimming took 1 base from V and 4 from J, leaving 14 bases between them. CDR1 is KGHSH, CDR2 LQKENI, per germline. This CDR3 spans 16 amino acids. The CDR3: CASSPRAGAEYNEQFF. For the CDR3, the DNA is TGTGCCAGCTCACCACGGGCGGGGGCAGAATACAATGAGCAGTTCTTC.

The V and J genes are TRBV9 and TRBJ2-1; D is perhaps TRBD1 (6 bases). Between the trimmed V and J ends, which lost 3 bases and 1 base, there was a span of 11 bases. This CDR3 is 15 amino acids long. The germline gives CDR1 SGDLS, CDR2 YYNGEE. Written as DNA, the CDR3 is TGTGCCAGCAGCGCCGCAGGGGTTTCCTACAATGAGCAGTTCTTC. The encoded protein is CASSAAGVSYNEQFF.

This chain connects TRBV3-1 (or the pseudogene TRBV3-2) to TRBJ1-1; 10 positions agree with TRBD1. Trimming at V came to 4 bases and at J to 3 bases, leaving 5 bases not matched to a gene. The V gene's germline CDR1 is LGHDT and CDR2 YNNKEL (reference sequence). This CDR3 is 15 amino acids long. The CDR3 DNA is TGTGCCAGCAGCCTTCAGGACAGGGGGTACACTGAAGCTTTCTTT. As protein: CASSLQDRGYTEAFF.